The source of this T cell receptor (beta chain) is a study of control samples from healthy donors and cancer patients. TCRdb's copy holds only in-frame clones and misses some; the assay was immunoSEQ multiplex PCR. The table has around 150,000 clones, roughly 88% seen once. CDR3 length: 15 amino acids. Germline CDR1 reads SGHRS; CDR2 reads YFSETQ. Trimming took off 6 bases at V and 0 bases at J, with 10 bases between the two ends. This chain uses TRBV5-1 with TRBJ2-6, with D possibly matching TRBD1 (6 bases). Sequenced sample: blood. This clonotype was sampled from a man aged 18 to 30 in good health. The CDR3 DNA follows: TGCGCCAGCAAGAGAGGGGGCTCTGGGGCCAACGTCCTGACTTTC. Amino acids: CASKRGGSGANVLTF.